This TCR beta chain was captured in a study of OX40 agonist ivuxolimab in advanced cancers. About the study: Treatment of patients was with ivuxolimab, an agonistic anti-OX40 (CD134) antibody. Patients were infused with ivuxolimab every 2 weeks at 0.01 to 10 mg/kg.

Of note for this clone: Its matching antigen is unknown.

Overall study results and limits: Among patients with partial responses at 0.1-3.0 mg/kg, clonal expansion was among the lowest.

Data came from immunoSEQ multiplex PCR; TCRdb stores just in-frame clones and leaves some out. The data hold about 73,000 clones, with about 89% observed a single time. CDR1 and CDR2 (germline): MNHNY, SVGAGI (reference sequence). V gave up 0 bases and J gave up 7 bases, with 13 bases separating them. CDR3 size: 15 residues. Blood was sampled at baseline, cycle 4 day 1, and cycle 7 day 1. The clonotype comes from an adult with an advanced solid tumor such as melanoma, head and neck, liver or kidney cancer. This specimen consisted of CD4+ or CD8+ T cells sorted from blood, obtained in a trial of the OX40 agonist ivuxolimab. V and J are TRBV6-6 and TRBJ1-5, with a possible D match to TRBD1 (6 bases). CDR3 region: CASSYSGGAGQPQHF. In DNA form, the CDR3 reads TGTGCCAGCAGTTACTCGGGGGGGGCCGGGCAGCCCCAGCATTTT.